This T cell receptor (beta chain) was identified during a study of tumor and adjacent non-tumor tissue in lung cancer. Study background: Some 4.1 million productive TCRbeta reads were obtained per sample on average.

Findings of the study overall: TCR diversity was significantly greater in tumor than normal lung tissue.

As concerns this clonotype: The antigen is not known. Germline and junction disagree at one end, which may indicate a read error.

A modified ARM-PCR protocol with three rounds of nested PCR amplified TCRbeta. TCRdb independently ran MiXCR on the multiplex PCR reads; one entry per CDR3 protein. The sample lists 40,000 to 50,000 distinct CDR3 sequences; under 75% were seen once. RNA was extracted from bulk tissue without any cell sorting. More than 3 cm separated this lung sample from the edge of the tumor. Germline loops: CDR1 SGHAT, CDR2 FQDESV (reference sequence). The CDR3 runs 14 residues. This TCR was recovered from a woman between 70 and 85 years old with non-small cell lung cancer. V usage is TRBV11-1 and J usage is TRBJ2-7; tentatively, D is TRBD2 (6 bases). Sequenced: distant non-tumor lung tissue. The CDR3 sequence is CVSSFKAGGYEQYF. The CDR3 nucleotides read TGTGTCAGCAGCTTCAAAGCGGGTGGGTACGAGCAGTACTTC.